The 20 T cell receptor beta chains below were found in one sample sequenced in a study of blood T cell repertoires in COVID-19. Assay: immunoSEQ multiplex PCR; the TCRdb copy retains only in-frame clones and omits some. The data contain under 300,000 clones, about 90% of them singletons. Sequenced: peripheral blood. The receptors originated from a man between 60 and 75 years old who had recovered from COVID-19.

J is TRBJ2-7 and V is TRBV9, with D uncertain. CDR3 size: 15 residues. Germline lookup yields CDR1 SGDLS and CDR2 YYNGEE. V was clipped by 0 bases and J by 5 bases, with 15 bases between them. This CDR3 reads CASSVGSVVLDEQYF. Written as DNA, the CDR3 is TGTGCCAGCAGCGTAGGGTCAGTCGTTCTCGACGAGCAGTACTTC.

The CDR3 here is CASSRTAAGGYNEQFF. CDR3 nucleotide sequence: TGCGCCAGCAGCCGGACGGCTGCGGGGGGTTACAATGAGCAGTTCTTC. The chain has TRBV5-1 and TRBJ2-1, with 8 bases fitting TRBD2. V was pared by 4 bases and J by 4 bases, with 10 bases of the junction left unmatched. This CDR3 has 16 residues. From germline, CDR1 is SGHRS and CDR2 YFSETQ.

The rearrangement links TRBV5-6 to TRBJ1-6, with 7 bases fitting TRBD1. The CDR3 runs to 16 residues. V shed 5 bases and J 6 bases; nucleotides not matched to a gene: 11. Germline V CDR1 and CDR2: SGHDT, YYEEEE. The CDR3 region is CASSRTGALSNSPLHF. In DNA form, the CDR3 reads TGTGCCAGCAGTCGGACAGGCGCCCTGAGTAATTCACCCCTCCACTTT.

This chain joins TRBV5-1 and TRBJ1-4, with D maybe TRBD1 (5 bases). CDR1 is SGHRS and CDR2 is YFSETQ in the germline V gene. The CDR3 spans 16 residues. V dropped 4 bases and J dropped 3 bases, with 16 bases sitting between them. The CDR3, as DNA: TGCGCCAGCAGCGGTGGGTCACGGGGGGCTAATGAAAAACTGTTTTTT. Encoded protein: CASSGGSRGANEKLFF.

The chain carries TRBV7-8 and TRBJ2-5, with a weak D call TRBD2 (7 bases). Trimming left V 0 bases short and J 4 bases short, with 18 bases between. Looked up from germline, CDR1 is SGHVS and CDR2 is FQNEAQ. CDR3 length equals 17 residues. The DNA for the CDR3 is TGTGCCAGCAGCTTAGCGCTACGGGGGGCATTTGGAGAGACCCAGTACTTC. This encodes CASSLALRGAFGETQYF.

The genes are TRBV3-1 (or the pseudogene TRBV3-2) and TRBJ1-2; TRBD1 might be the D (6 bases). The CDR3 loop spans 16 amino acids. V was shortened by 4 bases and J by 4 bases, with 19 bases between the two germline ends. Germline V gene data show CDR1 as LGHDT and CDR2 as YNNKEL (reference sequence). Here the CDR3 DNA reads TGTGCCAGCAGCCCCAACTGGGGGGGGCGGCTCTATGGCTACACCTTC. Translation: CASSPNWGGRLYGYTF.

This chain joins TRBV11-2 and TRBJ2-7; 9 bases match TRBD1. Trimming at V came to 3 bases and at J to 7 bases, leaving 10 bases not matched to a gene. CDR3 length: 15 residues. Germline CDR1 reads SGHAT; CDR2 reads FQNNGV. This CDR3 is CASSFLRTGAEEQYF. The CDR3 DNA sequence: TGTGCCAGCAGCTTCCTTCGGACAGGGGCGGAAGAGCAGTACTTC. The variable domain in full, with the rest retrieved from reference TRBV11-2 and TRBJ2-7, is EAGVAQSPRYKIIEKRQSVAFWCNPISGHATLYWYQQILGQGPKLLIQFQNNGVVDDSQLPKDRFSAERLKGVDSTLKIQPAKLEDSAVYLCASSFLRTGAEEQYFGPGTRLTVT.

This chain joins TRBV5-4 and TRBJ1-4; 8 positions match TRBD1. This CDR3 spans 15 amino acids. CDR1 SGHNT and CDR2 YYREEE come from the germline V gene (reference sequence). Trimming took 4 bases from V and 10 from J; bases not matched to a gene: 12. In DNA form, the CDR3 reads TGTGCCAGCAGCCAAACAGGGGGGCGGCAAGGAAAACTGTTTTTT. As protein: CASSQTGGRQGKLFF.

The chain joins TRBV7-9 to TRBJ1-2; D perhaps matches TRBD1 (6 bases). The germline CDR1 and CDR2 sequences are SEHNR and FQNEAQ (reference sequence). The ends were cut back, 0 bases at V and 4 bases at J, with 12 bases in the middle. This CDR3 is built from 15 residues. The CDR3 protein is CASSLAGRGGYGYTF. The CDR3 region has the DNA TGTGCCAGCAGCTTAGCCGGGAGGGGGGGCTATGGCTACACCTTC.

The chain has TRBV7-9 and TRBJ2-7; 9 nucleotides align to TRBD1. Trimming cost V 6 bases and J 1 base; bases outside gene matches: 4. CDR3 length: 14 amino acids. Germline V gene lookup returns CDR1 SEHNR and CDR2 FQNEAQ (reference sequence). Here the CDR3 DNA reads TGTGCCAGCAGTGGACAGGGGAGGTCCTACGAGCAGTACTTC. It is translated as CASSGQGRSYEQYF.

The CDR3 loop reads CAARQGTGELFF. As DNA, the CDR3 is TGTGCCGCGAGACAGGGAACCGGGGAGCTGTTTTTT. J is TRBJ2-2 and V is TRBV10-3; TRBD1 agrees at 7 bases. V shed 11 bases and J 5 bases; nucleotides not matched to a gene: 5. Germline lookup yields CDR1 ENHRY and CDR2 SYGVKD. The CDR3 runs 12 residues.

This sequence joins TRBV15 and TRBJ2-1, with 14 bases that match TRBD2. The CDR3 is 19 residues long. Trimming removed 1 base from V and 1 base from J; junction bases left unmatched: 6. In germline, CDR1 is LNHNV, CDR2 YYDKDF (reference sequence). CDR3 amino acids: CATSRVLGLAGVSYNEQFF. CDR3 nucleotides: TGTGCCACCAGCAGAGTTTTGGGACTAGCGGGGGTATCCTACAATGAGCAGTTCTTC.

CDR3 sequence: CASSFTSGTGPYEQYV. Written as DNA, the CDR3 is TGTGCCAGCAGCTTTACATCCGGGACAGGTCCCTACGAGCAGTACGTC. The chain carries TRBV7-9 and TRBJ2-7, with 8 bases identical to TRBD1. The germline CDR1 and CDR2 sequences are SEHNR and FQNEAQ (reference sequence). This CDR3 comprises 16 residues. The junction had 9 bases not matched to a gene; V was cut back by 3 bases and J by 2 bases.

The chain has TRBV5-1 and TRBJ1-2, with D tentatively TRBD1 (5 bases). This CDR3 comprises 14 residues. The V and J ends lost 4 bases and 8 bases respectively, with 18 bases between them. Germline CDR1 and CDR2: SGHRS and YFSETQ. The CDR3 reads CASSPSSGKWGYTF. CDR3 bases: TGCGCCAGCAGCCCTTCATCAGGGAAGTGGGGCTACACCTTC.

As to this clone: Other nucleotide sequences in the sample specify the same CDR3. The gene calls are TRBV5-1 and TRBJ2-7; TRBD1 is a possible D gene (6 bases). V lost 2 bases to trimming and J lost 5 bases, with 8 bases between them. The length of the CDR3 is 12 residues. Germline V gene data show CDR1 as SGHRS and CDR2 as YFSETQ. The CDR3 sequence is CASSFPGDEQYF. In DNA, the CDR3 is TGCGCCAGCAGCTTCCCAGGGGACGAGCAGTACTTC.

The chain carries TRBV7-2 and TRBJ1-3; D might be TRBD1 (5 bases). The germline V and J ends were trimmed by 6 bases and 2 bases, with 8 bases remaining between them. Per the germline V gene, CDR1 is SGHTA and CDR2 is FQGNSA. This CDR3 region has 13 residues. CDR3 protein: CASSRQPGNTIYF. The CDR3 DNA sequence: TGTGCCAGCAGTCGACAGCCTGGAAACACCATATATTTT.

This clone was found once. The chain couples TRBV9 to TRBJ2-3, with D possibly TRBD2 on 5 matching bases. The germline gives CDR1 SGDLS, CDR2 YYNGEE. Trimming left V 0 bases short and J 4 bases short, with 12 bases between. The CDR3 is made up of 15 amino acids. CDR3: CASSVDPLASDTQYF. CDR3 nucleotide sequence: TGTGCCAGCAGCGTAGATCCCCTAGCTTCAGATACGCAGTATTTT.

The CDR3 coding sequence is TGTGCCAGCAGTTTAGGAGGGGCTGGGGGCTACACCTTC. It specifies CASSLGGAGGYTF. This rearrangement joins TRBV27 to TRBJ1-2, with D perhaps matching TRBD1 (5 bases). Looked up from germline, CDR1 is MNHEY and CDR2 is SMNVEV (reference sequence). The CDR3 is 13 amino acids. Trimming removed 2 bases from V and 8 bases from J, with 12 bases in between.

The CDR3 sequence is CASSWTVSGNTIYF. The CDR3 nucleotides are TGTGCCAGCAGCTGGACAGTCTCTGGAAACACCATATATTTT. The chain is built from TRBV7-2 and TRBJ1-3; TRBD1 might be the D (6 bases). Trimming took off 4 bases at V and 0 bases at J, with 7 bases between the two ends. This CDR3 comprises 14 residues. Looked up from germline, CDR1 is SGHTA and CDR2 is FQGNSA.

This clone was detected a few times. The chain links TRBV6-2 or TRBV6-3 to TRBJ2-5; TRBD2 aligns across 7 bases. Germline lookup yields CDR1 MNHEY and CDR2 SVGEGT. V lost 2 bases to trimming and J lost 4 bases; unmatched junction nucleotides: 10. This CDR3 has 16 amino acids. The CDR3: CASSYGPGRGGETQYF. The CDR3, as DNA: TGTGCCAGCAGTTACGGGCCGGGGCGCGGGGGAGAGACCCAGTACTTC.